This T cell receptor beta chain emerged from a study of metastatic and nonmetastatic thyroid tumors. Across the study: Thyroid patients, malignant and benign, had repertoires compared across blood and tumor or nodule tissue.

With V trimmed by 1 base and J by 8 bases, 3 bases remained unmatched. Germline CDR1 is SNHLY and CDR2 is FYNNEI. The CDR3 totals 14 residues. In the authors' methods: Clinicopathological groups supplied CDR3 differences that were used to build a distant-metastasis classifier for papillary thyroid cancer. TCRdb used MiXCR to call clones anew from the PCR reads. Clone size and V and J calls follow TCRdb, not the original study. The sample has some 7,300 clones, 39% seen once; the top ten hold 20% to 25%. Every patient underwent thyroid surgery untreated. Details on this clone: Its antigen is unidentified.

Study-wide findings and caveats: Significantly higher TCR beta diversity was reportedly seen in malignant thyroid tumors than benign nodules, in blood and tumor.

The source is a female donor with papillary thyroid cancer or a benign thyroid nodule (not recorded which). Some clones in this sample may be carry-over from other donors' samples. Sequences were obtained from tumor tissue. The J gene is TRBJ2-1, the V gene TRBV2; 9 bases are shared with TRBD2. The CDR3 DNA is TGTGCCAGCAGTGAAGTAGCGGGAGATGATGAGCAGTTCTTC. Amino acid sequence: CASSEVAGDDEQFF. The complete variable domain, with remaining parts taken from reference TRBV2 and TRBJ2-1, reads EPEVTQTPSHQVTQMGQEVILRCVPISNHLYFYWYRQILGQKVEFLVSFYNNEISEKSEIFDDQFSVERPDGSNFTLKIRSTKLEDSAMYFCASSEVAGDDEQFFGPGTRLTVL.